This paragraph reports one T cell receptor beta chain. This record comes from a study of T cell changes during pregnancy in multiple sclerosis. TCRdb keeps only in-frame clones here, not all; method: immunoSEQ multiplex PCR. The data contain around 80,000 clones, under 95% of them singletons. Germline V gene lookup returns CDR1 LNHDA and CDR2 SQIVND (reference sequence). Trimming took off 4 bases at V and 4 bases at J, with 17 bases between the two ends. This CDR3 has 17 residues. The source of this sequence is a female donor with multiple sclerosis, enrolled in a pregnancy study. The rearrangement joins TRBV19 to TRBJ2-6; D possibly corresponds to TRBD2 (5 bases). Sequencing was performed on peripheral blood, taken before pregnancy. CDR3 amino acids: CASSSYPGVSGANVLTF. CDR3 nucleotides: TGTGCCAGTAGTAGCTATCCCGGGGTATCGGGGGCCAACGTCCTGACTTTC. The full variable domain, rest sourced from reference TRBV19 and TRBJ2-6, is DGGITQSPKYLFRKEGQNVTLSCEQNLNHDAMYWYRQDPGQGLRLIYYSQIVNDFQKGDIAEGYSVSREKKESFPLTVTSAQKNPTAFYLCASSSYPGVSGANVLTFGAGSRLTVL.